This is a list of T cell receptor beta chains from one sample in a study of cytomegalovirus exposure and HLA in healthy donors. Some clones are missing from TCRdb's copy, which holds only in-frame ones; the method was immunoSEQ multiplex PCR. The sample has 120,000 to 150,000 clones, roughly 78% seen once. Sequenced material: PBMCs. All receptors derive from a man aged 25-45 years in good health and CMV-seronegative. Both conserved end residues are part of each CDR3. D genes are given only for firm matches. Size tells how often a clone was seen (once, few, many) or the class of an expanded clone, and some rows leave it out.

d_gene: TRBD2; abundance: NA; v_gene: TRBV7-9; j_gene: TRBJ2-1; CDR3nt: TGTGCCAGCAGCTTAGAAATGGGACTAGTTATCCGTGAGCAGTTCTTC; CDR3aa: CASSLEMGLVIREQFF
d_gene: TRBD1; abundance: NA; v_gene: TRBV28; j_gene: TRBJ2-7; CDR3nt: TGTGCCAGCCACCGGGACAGGGGGTACGAGCAGTACTTC; CDR3aa: CASHRDRGYEQYF
d_gene: TRBD1; abundance: NA; v_gene: TRBV7-6; j_gene: TRBJ2-2; CDR3nt: TGTGCCAGCAGCTTAGATATAGGGGGCAACACCGGGGAGCTGTTTTTT; CDR3aa: CASSLDIGGNTGELFF
d_gene: TRBD1; abundance: NA; v_gene: TRBV7-9; j_gene: TRBJ2-5; CDR3nt: TGTGCCAGCGGATTGGCACCTGGGGACAGGGGGTGGGAGACCCAGTACTTC; CDR3aa: CASGLAPGDRGWETQYF
d_gene: TRBD1; abundance: NA; v_gene: TRBV4-1; j_gene: TRBJ2-7; CDR3nt: TGCGCCAGCAGCCAAGAGGACAGGCAATCCTACGAGCAGTACTTC; CDR3aa: CASSQEDRQSYEQYF
d_gene: TRBD2; abundance: NA; v_gene: TRBV10-3; j_gene: TRBJ2-7; CDR3nt: TGTGCCATCAGGGTGGGACTAGACTACGAGCAGTACTTC; CDR3aa: CAIRVGLDYEQYF
d_gene: TRBD1; abundance: NA; v_gene: TRBV9; j_gene: TRBJ2-1; CDR3nt: TGTGCCAGCAGCGCACAGGGGTGGAATGAGCAGTTCTTC; CDR3aa: CASSAQGWNEQFF
d_gene: NA; abundance: NA; v_gene: TRBV6-1; j_gene: TRBJ1-5; CDR3nt: TGTGCCAGCAACTCAGACGGGTTCGGCAATCAGCCCCAGAATTTT; CDR3aa: CASNSDGFGNQPQNF
d_gene: NA; abundance: many; v_gene: TRBV4-1; j_gene: TRBJ1-1; CDR3nt: TGCGCCAGCAGCCAAGATGGGAGGCAAGCTTTCTTT; CDR3aa: CASSQDGRQAFF
d_gene: NA; abundance: once; v_gene: TRBV11-2; j_gene: TRBJ2-3; CDR3nt: TGTGCCAGCAGTCACCTACTAGCTAGCACAGATACGCAGTATTTT; CDR3aa: CASSHLLASTDTQYF
d_gene: TRBD2; abundance: NA; v_gene: TRBV25-1; j_gene: TRBJ2-1; CDR3nt: TGTGCCAGCACTAGCGGGGCCTACGCGAATGAGCAGTTCTTC; CDR3aa: CASTSGAYANEQFF